This T cell receptor (beta chain) was identified during a study of shared clonotypes between healthy human individuals. This clone was seen just once. The test was conducted at deep level. TCRdb's copy holds only in-frame clones and misses some; the assay was immunoSEQ multiplex PCR. The sample comprises a few hundred thousand clones, roughly 97% of which are singletons, and around 0.06% rests with the top ten. The sample consisted of naive CD4+ T cells sorted from blood. The subset: CD45RA+ positively selected. This clonotype was sampled from a woman in her twenties or thirties in good health.

The CDR3 protein is CASSHPGSGQPQHF. DNA of the CDR3: TGCGCCAGCAGCCACCCCGGTTCGGGTCAGCCCCAGCATTTT. The V gene is TRBV4-1, the J gene TRBJ1-5, with unresolved D. CDR1 and CDR2 (germline): MGHRA, YSYEKL. V was cut by 3 bases and J by 6 bases, with 12 bases left in between. The CDR3 loop spans 14 amino acids.